One and the same sample provided the 17 T cell receptor beta chains below, sequenced in a study of blood T cell repertoires in COVID-19. Only in-frame clones appear in the TCRdb table, and some are missing; sequencing was by immunoSEQ multiplex PCR. The sample carries around 130,000 clones, approximately 80% recorded once. Source material: peripheral blood. Receptor source: a woman between 45 and 65 years old with acute or convalescent COVID-19.

The rearrangement uses TRBV4-1 and TRBJ2-2; TRBD2 might be the D (6 bases). Trimming pared 4 bases from V and 6 bases from J, leaving 12 bases between. The V gene's germline CDR1 is MGHRA and CDR2 YSYEKL. The CDR3 covers 14 residues. The CDR3 nucleotides are TGCGCCAGCAGCCTGGGACTCCCACCCGGGGAGCTGTTTTTT. This codes for CASSLGLPPGELFF.

This chain uses TRBV29-1 with TRBJ2-1; the D gene is possibly TRBD2 (7 bases). Germline V gives CDR1 SQVTM, CDR2 ANQGSEA. The CDR3 is 15 residues long. The V end lost 4 bases, the J end lost 1 base, and 14 bases lay between the germline ends. CDR3 region: CSVAGGASSYNEQFF. The CDR3 DNA sequence: TGCAGCGTTGCGGGGGGCGCGTCTTCCTACAATGAGCAGTTCTTC.

The chain combines TRBV11-2 with TRBJ2-7; 7 nucleotides agree with TRBD1. The CDR3 has 14 residues. After removal of 8 bases from V and 4 bases from J, the junction contained 11 bases not matched to a gene. Germline V gene lookup returns CDR1 SGHAT and CDR2 FQNNGV. The CDR3 nucleotides are TGTGCCAGCGGATTGAACAGGGGTTGGTACGAGCAGTACTTC. It yields the protein CASGLNRGWYEQYF.

J is TRBJ2-1 and V is TRBV6-4; no clear D gene. The CDR3 consists of 13 residues. Germline CDR1 is MRHNA and CDR2 is SNTAGT. Trimming took off 5 bases at V and 6 bases at J, with 11 bases between the two ends. The CDR3: CASSRSLSNEQFF. DNA for the CDR3: TGTGCCAGCAGTCGGTCACTTTCCAATGAGCAGTTCTTC.

This sequence joins TRBV18 and TRBJ2-1, with D possibly TRBD2 on 6 matching bases. Germline V lookup: CDR1 KGHSH, CDR2 LQKENI. Trimming removed 6 bases from V and 4 bases from J, with 19 bases in between. This CDR3 has 16 amino acids. CDR3 in DNA: TGTGCCAGCTCTCCGGCGGGGCAGGGCGAGTACAATGAGCAGTTCTTC. Amino acid sequence: CASSPAGQGEYNEQFF.

This clone was found a few times. The chain links TRBV29-1 to TRBJ1-2; 7 bases align to TRBD1. V shed 4 bases and J 6 bases; nucleotides not matched to a gene: 5. This CDR3 has 12 residues. Germline CDR1 reads SQVTM; CDR2 reads ANQGSEA. CDR3 DNA sequence: TGCAGCGTTGGAGGGGGCGCTCATGGCTACACCTTC. Its translation is CSVGGGAHGYTF.

The V and J genes are TRBV19 and TRBJ1-1, with 9 bases lining up with TRBD1. The germline V gene encodes CDR1 LNHDA and CDR2 SQIVND (reference sequence). This CDR3 region has 14 residues. V gave up 4 bases and J gave up 5 bases; unmatched junction bases: 5. As DNA, the CDR3 is TGTGCCAGTAGTAAGGGACAGGGAGGTACTGAAGCTTTCTTT. Residues: CASSKGQGGTEAFF.

V is TRBV5-1 and J is TRBJ1-1, with D maybe TRBD1 (6 bases). Trimming took off 0 bases at V and 1 base at J, with 13 bases between the two ends. The CDR3 has 16 residues. Germline V CDR1 and CDR2: SGHRS, YFSETQ. The CDR3 protein is CASSLAGASSNTEAFF. CDR3 bases: TGCGCCAGCAGCTTGGCAGGGGCCAGTTCGAACACTGAAGCTTTCTTT.

V gene TRBV9 combines with J gene TRBJ1-2, with 7 bases matching TRBD1. The CDR3 sequence is 14 residues long. With 3 bases clipped from V and 4 bases from J, the junction kept 6 bases outside the gene matches. Germline V gives CDR1 SGDLS, CDR2 YYNGEE. CDR3 in amino acids: CASSASGGSYGYTF. The CDR3 coding sequence is TGTGCCAGCAGCGCATCAGGGGGGAGCTATGGCTACACCTTC. Filled out from reference TRBV9 and TRBJ1-2, the complete variable domain reads DSGVTQTPKHLITATGQRVTLRCSPRSGDLSVYWYQQSLDQGLQFLIQYYNGEERAKGNILERFSAQQFPDLHSELNLSSLELGDSALYFCASSASGGSYGYTFGSGTRLTVV.

The chain combines TRBV9 with TRBJ1-4, with D perhaps matching TRBD1 (6 bases). CDR1 and CDR2 from the germline V gene are SGDLS and YYNGEE. This CDR3 comprises 17 residues. V gave up 2 bases and J gave up 0 bases, with 14 bases separating them. The CDR3 nucleotides are TGTGCCAGCAGCGTCTGGGATGGGGGCTCAACTAATGAAAAACTGTTTTTT. This gives the protein CASSVWDGGSTNEKLFF.

The chain links TRBV11-3 to TRBJ2-1; 10 bases are a match to TRBD2. The J segment lost 11 bases and the V segment lost 5 bases, leaving 6 bases of the junction unmatched. Germline lookup yields CDR1 SGHNT and CDR2 YENEEA. There are 13 residues in the CDR3. The CDR3 here is CASSQIAGGKQFF. The DNA for the CDR3 is TGTGCCAGCAGCCAAATAGCGGGGGGTAAGCAGTTCTTC.

The chain employs TRBV27 and TRBJ2-7; TRBD2 matches 15 bases. With V trimmed by 8 bases and J by 4 bases, 15 bases remained unmatched. Per germline, CDR1 MNHEY and CDR2 SMNVEV (reference sequence). CDR3 size: 18 residues. The CDR3 DNA sequence: TGTGCCAGCGGATCCTCCGGGACTAGCGGGGGGCCACCTTACGAGCAGTACTTC. Translating gives CASGSSGTSGGPPYEQYF.

The V call is TRBV2, the J call TRBJ2-3; 15 nucleotides align to TRBD2. J lost 5 bases, V lost 5 bases, and 5 bases had no gene match. The CDR3 length is 16 residues. Germline CDR1 reads SNHLY; CDR2 reads FYNNEI. CDR3 protein: CASSTQGLAGGDTQYF. In DNA, the CDR3 is TGTGCCAGCAGTACCCAGGGACTAGCGGGGGGAGATACGCAGTATTTT. The complete variable domain, with remaining parts taken from reference TRBV2 and TRBJ2-3, reads EPEVTQTPSHQVTQMGQEVILRCVPISNHLYFYWYRQILGQKVEFLVSFYNNEISEKSEIFDDQFSVERPDGSNFTLKIRSTKLEDSAMYFCASSTQGLAGGDTQYFGPGTRLTVL.

The chain joins TRBV27 to TRBJ2-1; D might be TRBD2 (6 bases). Germline V gene sequence: CDR1 MNHEY, CDR2 SMNVEV (reference sequence). The ends were cut back, 8 bases at V and 2 bases at J, with 19 bases in the middle. The CDR3 extends over 16 amino acids. CDR3 coding DNA: TGTGCCAGCTGGCCCTGGGGACTTCAAACCTACAATGAGCAGTTCTTC. The encoded protein is CASWPWGLQTYNEQFF.

The chain uses TRBV5-4 and TRBJ2-5; D call uncertain. V lost 2 bases, J lost 1 base, and 6 bases lay in between. Looked up from germline, CDR1 is SGHNT and CDR2 is YYREEE (reference sequence). The CDR3 extends over 13 amino acids. CDR3 bases: TGTGCCAGCAGCTTCAACAGCCAAGAGACCCAGTACTTC. Its protein is CASSFNSQETQYF.

This chain links TRBV7-8 with TRBJ1-2; D is undetermined. The CDR3 is made up of 14 amino acids. Germline CDR1 SGHVS, CDR2 FQNEAQ. Trimming took off 5 bases at V and 2 bases at J, with 12 bases between the two ends. CDR3 protein: CASSPQVTNYGYTF. DNA of the CDR3: TGTGCCAGCAGCCCGCAGGTTACGAACTATGGCTACACCTTC.

The rearrangement joins TRBV27 to TRBJ1-1; D uncertain. Germline V lookup: CDR1 MNHEY, CDR2 SMNVEV (reference sequence). The CDR3 totals 13 residues. Trimming pared 5 bases from V and 2 bases from J, leaving 9 bases between. The CDR3: CASSPYRNTEAFF. The CDR3 nucleotides read TGTGCCAGCAGTCCCTACAGAAACACTGAAGCTTTCTTT.